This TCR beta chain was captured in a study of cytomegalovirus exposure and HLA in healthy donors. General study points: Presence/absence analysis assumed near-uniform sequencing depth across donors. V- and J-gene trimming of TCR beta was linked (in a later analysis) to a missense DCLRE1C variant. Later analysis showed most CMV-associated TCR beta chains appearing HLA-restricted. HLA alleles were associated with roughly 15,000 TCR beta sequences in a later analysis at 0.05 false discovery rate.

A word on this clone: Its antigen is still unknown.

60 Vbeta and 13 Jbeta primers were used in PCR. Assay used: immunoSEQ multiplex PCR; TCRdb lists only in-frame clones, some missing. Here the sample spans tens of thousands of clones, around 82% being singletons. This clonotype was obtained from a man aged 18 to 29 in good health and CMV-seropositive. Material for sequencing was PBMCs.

The CDR3 region is CAWNPQGDEQYF. The CDR3 DNA follows: TGTGCCTGGAACCCCCAGGGGGATGAGCAGTACTTC. The gene calls are TRBV30 and TRBJ2-7; 7 nucleotides line up with TRBD1. Trimming cost V 4 bases and J 7 bases; bases outside gene matches: 7. Germline CDR1 GTSNPN, CDR2 SVGIG (reference sequence). The CDR3 covers 12 residues.